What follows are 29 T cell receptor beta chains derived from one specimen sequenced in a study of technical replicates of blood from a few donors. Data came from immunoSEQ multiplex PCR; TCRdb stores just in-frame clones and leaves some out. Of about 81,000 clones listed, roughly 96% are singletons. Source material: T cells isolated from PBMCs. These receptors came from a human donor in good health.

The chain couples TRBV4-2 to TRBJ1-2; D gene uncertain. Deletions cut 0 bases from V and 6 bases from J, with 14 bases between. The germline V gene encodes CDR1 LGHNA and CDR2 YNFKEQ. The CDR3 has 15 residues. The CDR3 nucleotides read TGTGCCAGCAGCCAAGATACCCGGGTTGGCGATGGCTACACCTTC. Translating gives CASSQDTRVGDGYTF.

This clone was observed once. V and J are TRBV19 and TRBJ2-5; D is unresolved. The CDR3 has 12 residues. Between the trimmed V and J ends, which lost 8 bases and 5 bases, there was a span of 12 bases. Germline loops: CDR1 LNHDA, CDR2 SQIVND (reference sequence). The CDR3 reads CASSPGRETQYF. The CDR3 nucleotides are TGTGCCAGTTCCCCAGGCCGGGAGACCCAGTACTTC.

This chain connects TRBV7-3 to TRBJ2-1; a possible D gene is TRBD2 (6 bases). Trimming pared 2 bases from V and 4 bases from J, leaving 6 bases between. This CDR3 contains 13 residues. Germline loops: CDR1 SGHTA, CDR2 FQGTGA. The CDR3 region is CASSLRGYNEQFF. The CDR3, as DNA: TGTGCCAGCAGCTTACGGGGGTACAATGAGCAGTTCTTC.

DNA of the CDR3: TGTGCCAGCAGTAGGACAGGGGCTAGCTCCTACAATGAGCAGTTCTTC. It specifies CASSRTGASSYNEQFF. This chain uses TRBV27 with TRBJ2-1, with 9 bases aligning to TRBD1. Per germline, CDR1 MNHEY and CDR2 SMNVEV (reference sequence). The CDR3 is 16 amino acids. V trimming: 5 bases; J trimming: 0 bases; junction bases outside the gene matches: 5.

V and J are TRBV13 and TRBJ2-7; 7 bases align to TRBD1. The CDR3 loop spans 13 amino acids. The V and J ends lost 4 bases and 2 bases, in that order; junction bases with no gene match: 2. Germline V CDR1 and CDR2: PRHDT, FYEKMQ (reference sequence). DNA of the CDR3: TGTGCCAGCAGCTCACAGGGGACCTACGAGCAGTACTTC. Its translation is CASSSQGTYEQYF.

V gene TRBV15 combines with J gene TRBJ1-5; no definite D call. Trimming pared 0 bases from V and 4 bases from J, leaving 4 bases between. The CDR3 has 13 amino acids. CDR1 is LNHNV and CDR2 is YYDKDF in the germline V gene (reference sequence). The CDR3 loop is CATSRDPNQPQHF. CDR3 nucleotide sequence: TGTGCCACCAGCAGAGACCCAAATCAGCCCCAGCATTTT. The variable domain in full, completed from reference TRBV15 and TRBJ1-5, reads DAMVIQNPRYQVTQFGKPVTLSCSQTLNHNVMYWYQQKSSQAPKLLFHYYDKDFNNEADTPDNFQSRRPNTSFCFLDIRSPGLGDTAMYLCATSRDPNQPQHFGDGTRLSIL.

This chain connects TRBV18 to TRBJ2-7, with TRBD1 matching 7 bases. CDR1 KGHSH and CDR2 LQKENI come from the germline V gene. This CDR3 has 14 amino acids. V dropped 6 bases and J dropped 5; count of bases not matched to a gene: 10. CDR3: CASSLTGAVNEQYF. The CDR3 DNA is TGTGCCAGCTCTCTAACAGGGGCGGTAAACGAGCAGTACTTC.

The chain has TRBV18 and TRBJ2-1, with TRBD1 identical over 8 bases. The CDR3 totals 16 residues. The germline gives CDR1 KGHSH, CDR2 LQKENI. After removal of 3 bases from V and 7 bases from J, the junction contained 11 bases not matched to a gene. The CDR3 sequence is CASSPTTGVFGNEQFF. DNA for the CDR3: TGTGCCAGCTCACCTACGACAGGGGTATTTGGGAATGAGCAGTTCTTC. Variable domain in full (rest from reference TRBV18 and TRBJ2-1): NAGVMQNPRHLVRRRGQEARLRCSPMKGHSHVYWYRQLPEEGLKFMVYLQKENIIDESGMPKERFSAEFPKEGPSILRIQQVVRGDSAAYFCASSPTTGVFGNEQFFGPGTRLTVL.

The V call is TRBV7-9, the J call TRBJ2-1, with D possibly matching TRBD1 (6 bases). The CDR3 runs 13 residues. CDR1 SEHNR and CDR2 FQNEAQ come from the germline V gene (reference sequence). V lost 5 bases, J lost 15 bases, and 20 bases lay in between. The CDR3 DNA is TGTGCCAGCAGCAATCACCGGGACAAGGGTTGGTTCTTC. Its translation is CASSNHRDKGWFF. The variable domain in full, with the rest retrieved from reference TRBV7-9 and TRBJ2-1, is DTGVSQNPRHKITKRGQNVTFRCDPISEHNRLYWYRQTLGQGPEFLTYFQNEAQLEKSRLLSDRFSAERPKGSFSTLEIQRTEQGDSAMYLCASSNHRDKGWFFGPGTRLTVL.

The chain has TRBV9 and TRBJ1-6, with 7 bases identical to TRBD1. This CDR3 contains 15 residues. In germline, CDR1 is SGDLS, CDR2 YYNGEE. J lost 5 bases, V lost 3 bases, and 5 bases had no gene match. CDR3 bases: TGTGCCAGCAGCGCAGGGGGAGCGGATAATTCACCCCTCCACTTT. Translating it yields CASSAGGADNSPLHF.

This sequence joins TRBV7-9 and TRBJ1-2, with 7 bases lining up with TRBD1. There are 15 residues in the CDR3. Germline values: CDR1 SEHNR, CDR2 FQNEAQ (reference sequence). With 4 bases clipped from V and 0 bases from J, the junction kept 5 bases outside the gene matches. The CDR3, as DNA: TGTGCCAGCAGCTCACCTGGGACAGCTAACTATGGCTACACCTTC. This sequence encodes CASSSPGTANYGYTF.

For the CDR3, the DNA is TGTGCCAGCAGTTCGGGACAGGGCTGGGACACCATATATTTT. Translation: CASSSGQGWDTIYF. The rearrangement uses TRBV11-2 and TRBJ1-3; TRBD1 matches 9 bases. This CDR3 comprises 14 residues. Germline values: CDR1 SGHAT, CDR2 FQNNGV. The ends lost 6 bases at V and 8 bases at J; junction bases unmatched: 8. Complete variable domain (other parts from reference TRBV11-2 and TRBJ1-3): EAGVAQSPRYKIIEKRQSVAFWCNPISGHATLYWYQQILGQGPKLLIQFQNNGVVDDSQLPKDRFSAERLKGVDSTLKIQPAKLEDSAVYLCASSSGQGWDTIYFGEGSWLTVV.

In DNA, the CDR3 is TGCGCCAGCAGCCAAGCCCCAGGGGGATGGAATGAGCAGTTCTTC. Its protein is CASSQAPGGWNEQFF. The V gene is TRBV4-1, the J gene TRBJ2-1; 7 bases match TRBD1. The ends lost 1 base at V and 7 bases at J; junction bases unmatched: 7. This CDR3 is built from 15 residues. The germline gives CDR1 MGHRA, CDR2 YSYEKL.

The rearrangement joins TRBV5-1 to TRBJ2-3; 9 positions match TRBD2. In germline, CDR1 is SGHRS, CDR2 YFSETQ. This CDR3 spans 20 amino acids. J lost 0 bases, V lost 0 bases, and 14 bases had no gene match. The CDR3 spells CASSLGRTSGRHSSTDTQYF. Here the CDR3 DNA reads TGCGCCAGCAGCTTGGGGCGAACTAGCGGGCGGCATTCTAGCACAGATACGCAGTATTTT.

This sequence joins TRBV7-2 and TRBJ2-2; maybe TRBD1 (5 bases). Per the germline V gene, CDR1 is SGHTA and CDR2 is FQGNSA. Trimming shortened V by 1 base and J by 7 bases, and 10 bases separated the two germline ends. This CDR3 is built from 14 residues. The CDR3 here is CASSLVGLYGELFF. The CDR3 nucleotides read TGTGCCAGCAGCTTAGTGGGGCTGTACGGGGAGCTGTTTTTT.

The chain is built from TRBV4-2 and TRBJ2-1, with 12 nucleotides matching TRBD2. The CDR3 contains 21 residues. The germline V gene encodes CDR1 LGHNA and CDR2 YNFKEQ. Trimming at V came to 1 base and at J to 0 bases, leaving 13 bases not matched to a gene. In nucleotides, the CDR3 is TGTGCCAGCAGCCAAGTGATTCGGACTAGCGGGACATGGAGCTCCTACAATGAGCAGTTCTTC. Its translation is CASSQVIRTSGTWSSYNEQFF.

The CDR3 loop reads CASSQSGLAGGPDTQYF. The DNA for the CDR3 is TGCGCCAGCAGCCAATCGGGACTAGCGGGGGGCCCAGATACGCAGTATTTT. J is TRBJ2-3 and V is TRBV4-1; 15 positions match TRBD2. Germline CDR1 is MGHRA and CDR2 is YSYEKL. CDR3 size: 17 residues. Germline trimming cut 2 bases from V and 4 bases from J; bases unmatched to any gene: 4.

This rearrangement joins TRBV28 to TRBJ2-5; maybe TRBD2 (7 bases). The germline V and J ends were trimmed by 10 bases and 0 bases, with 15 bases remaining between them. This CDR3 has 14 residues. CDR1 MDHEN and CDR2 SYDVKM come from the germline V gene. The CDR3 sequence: CATSGTPYQETQYF. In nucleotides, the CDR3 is TGTGCCACCAGCGGGACACCTTACCAAGAGACCCAGTACTTC.

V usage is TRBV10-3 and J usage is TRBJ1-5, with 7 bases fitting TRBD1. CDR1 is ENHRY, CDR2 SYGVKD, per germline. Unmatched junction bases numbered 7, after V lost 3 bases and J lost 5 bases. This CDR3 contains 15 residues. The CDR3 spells CAISDHGQGDQPQHF. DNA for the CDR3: TGTGCCATCAGTGACCACGGGCAGGGGGATCAGCCCCAGCATTTT.

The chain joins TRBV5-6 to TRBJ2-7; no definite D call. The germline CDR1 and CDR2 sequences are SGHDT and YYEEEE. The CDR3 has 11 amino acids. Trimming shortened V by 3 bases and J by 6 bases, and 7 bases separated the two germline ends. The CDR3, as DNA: TGTGCCAGCAGCTCCAGTGGCGAGCAGTACTTC. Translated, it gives CASSSSGEQYF.

CDR3 in amino acids: CASSASQETQYF. The CDR3 DNA sequence: TGCGCCAGCAGTGCATCCCAAGAGACCCAGTACTTC. V gene TRBV10-2 combines with J gene TRBJ2-5, with D hard to call. The germline CDR1 and CDR2 sequences are WSHSY and SAAADI. With 4 bases removed from V and 1 base from J, the gap between germline ends came to 4 bases. The CDR3 is made up of 12 amino acids.

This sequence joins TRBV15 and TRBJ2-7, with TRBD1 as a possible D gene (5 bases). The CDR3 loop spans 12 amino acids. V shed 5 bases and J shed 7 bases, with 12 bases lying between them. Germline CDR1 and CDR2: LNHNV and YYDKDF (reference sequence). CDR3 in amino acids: CATSGPRGEQYF. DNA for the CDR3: TGTGCCACCAGCGGACCAAGGGGAGAGCAGTACTTC.

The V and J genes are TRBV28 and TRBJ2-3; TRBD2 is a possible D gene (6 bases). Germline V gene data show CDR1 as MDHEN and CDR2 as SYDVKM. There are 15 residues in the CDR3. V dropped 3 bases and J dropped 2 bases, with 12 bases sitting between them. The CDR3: CASSLPEGITDTQYF. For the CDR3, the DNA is TGTGCCAGCAGTTTGCCGGAGGGCATCACAGATACGCAGTATTTT.

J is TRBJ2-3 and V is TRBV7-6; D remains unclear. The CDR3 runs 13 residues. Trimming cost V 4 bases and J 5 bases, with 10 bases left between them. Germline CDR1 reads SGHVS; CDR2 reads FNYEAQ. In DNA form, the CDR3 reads TGTGCCAGCAGCTACCAGACAAGAGATACGCAGTATTTT. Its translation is CASSYQTRDTQYF. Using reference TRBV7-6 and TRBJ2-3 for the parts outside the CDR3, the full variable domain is GAGVSQSPRYKVTKRGQDVALRCDPISGHVSLYWYRQALGQGPEFLTYFNYEAQQDKSGLPNDRFSAERPEGSISTLTIQRTEQRDSAMYRCASSYQTRDTQYFGPGTRLTVL.

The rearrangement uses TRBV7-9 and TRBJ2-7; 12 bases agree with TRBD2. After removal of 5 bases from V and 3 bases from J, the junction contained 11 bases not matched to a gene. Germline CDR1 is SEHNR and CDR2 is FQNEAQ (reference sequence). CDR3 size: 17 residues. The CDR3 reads CASSPSSGTSGFYEQYF. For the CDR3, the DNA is TGTGCCAGCAGCCCCTCTTCCGGGACTAGCGGGTTCTACGAGCAGTACTTC.

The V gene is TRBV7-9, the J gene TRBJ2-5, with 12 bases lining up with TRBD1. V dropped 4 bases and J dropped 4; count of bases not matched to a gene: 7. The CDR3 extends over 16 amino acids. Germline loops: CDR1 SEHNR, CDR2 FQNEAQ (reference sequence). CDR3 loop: CASSSSWDRGLETQYF. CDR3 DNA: TGTGCCAGCAGCTCCTCGTGGGACAGGGGGCTAGAGACCCAGTACTTC.

In DNA, the CDR3 is TGTGCCAGCAGCCTTACAGATTTCTACGAGCAGTACTTC. This encodes CASSLTDFYEQYF. The chain joins TRBV7-4 to TRBJ2-7; D unclear. With 5 bases removed from V and 3 bases from J, the gap between germline ends came to 11 bases. This CDR3 comprises 13 residues. CDR1 and CDR2 (germline): SGHVT, SQSDAQ.

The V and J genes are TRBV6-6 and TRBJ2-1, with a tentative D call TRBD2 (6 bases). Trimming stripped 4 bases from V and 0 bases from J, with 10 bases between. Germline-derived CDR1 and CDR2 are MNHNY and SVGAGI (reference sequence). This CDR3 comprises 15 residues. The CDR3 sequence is CASSSLGGSYNEQFF. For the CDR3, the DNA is TGTGCCAGCAGTTCTCTGGGGGGCTCCTACAATGAGCAGTTCTTC.

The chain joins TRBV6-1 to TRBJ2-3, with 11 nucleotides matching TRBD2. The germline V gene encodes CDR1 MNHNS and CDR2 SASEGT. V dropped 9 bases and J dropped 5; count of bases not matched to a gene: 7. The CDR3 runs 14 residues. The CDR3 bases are TGTGCCAGTACCGGGACTAGCGGTAGAGATACGCAGTATTTT. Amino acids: CASTGTSGRDTQYF.